The 16 T cell receptor beta chains reported below all come from one sample, sequenced in a study of molecular identifiers for immune sequencing clone quantification. One entry per CDR3 protein, called by TCRdb with MiXCR from the PCR reads. The sample carries about 97,000 distinct CDR3 sequences, about a third recorded once. The sequencing input was naive CD8+ T cells from blood, with Jurkat cell RNA spiked in. Subset in this sample: FACS-sorted CD8+CD4-CCR7+CD45RA+ naive T cells. The receptors originated from a human donor in good health. Some libraries in this study had Jurkat cell RNA spiked in.

About this clonotype itself: This sequence may be a read error, since a much larger clone differs from it by one base. This chain joins TRBV7-9 and TRBJ2-5; D is possibly TRBD1 or TRBD2 (5 bases each). Deletions cut 8 bases from V and 4 bases from J, with 26 bases between. Germline-derived CDR1 and CDR2 are SEHNR and FQNEAQ (reference sequence). The CDR3 is made up of 17 amino acids. As DNA, the CDR3 is TGTGCCAGCTGCCCCCCTTTGCGTAGGGGACCGCGAGAGACCCAGTACTTC. This translates into CASCPPLRRGPRETQYF.

Comment on this clonotype: A clone one base away is much larger, so this may be a read error. The V and J genes are TRBV6-5 and TRBJ2-3; a possible D gene is TRBD1 (5 bases). Per the germline V gene, CDR1 is MNHEY and CDR2 is SVGAGI. V dropped 5 bases and J dropped 0 bases, with 9 bases sitting between them. This CDR3 is 14 amino acids long. CDR3 sequence reads: CASSNTGSTDTQYF. The CDR3 DNA is TGTGCCAGCAGTAACACAGGAAGCACAGATACGCAGTATTTT.

The DNA for the CDR3 is TGTGCCAGCAGCTTAGAGCAGGGGGCGACCTACGAGCAGTACTTC. Protein: CASSLEQGATYEQYF. The chain recombines TRBV13 with TRBJ2-7, with 8 bases that match TRBD1. Germline loops: CDR1 PRHDT, CDR2 FYEKMQ (reference sequence). Trimming removed 1 base from V and 2 bases from J; junction bases left unmatched: 4. The CDR3 totals 15 residues.

This clonotype turned up a few times. As DNA, the CDR3 is TGTGCCAGCAGCTTAATTCAGCCGTACCAAGAGACCCAGTACTTC. It encodes CASSLIQPYQETQYF. This chain links TRBV7-9 with TRBJ2-5, with no clear D. The germline V gene has CDR1 SEHNR and CDR2 FQNEAQ (reference sequence). CDR3 length equals 15 residues. V was pared by 2 bases and J by 0 bases, with 10 bases between.

In its sample, this clonotype was seen many times. Here the CDR3 reads CASSLGAGTDTQYF. DNA for the CDR3: TGTGCCAGCAGTTTGGGGGCGGGCACAGATACGCAGTATTTT. The gene calls are TRBV28 and TRBJ2-3; TRBD1 is a possible D gene (6 bases). The V end lost 3 bases, the J end lost 1 base, and 8 bases lay between the germline ends. Germline lookup yields CDR1 MDHEN and CDR2 SYDVKM. The CDR3 covers 14 residues.

The table lists this clonotype with many counts. The chain's CDR3 is CSVLGTAYEQYF. CDR3 DNA: TGCAGCGTCCTGGGGACTGCCTACGAGCAGTACTTC. The rearrangement joins TRBV29-1 to TRBJ2-7; a weak D match, TRBD2 (6 bases). This CDR3 has 12 amino acids. Trimming stripped 6 bases from V and 2 bases from J, with 11 bases between. Germline CDR1 and CDR2: SQVTM and ANQGSEA.

The J gene is TRBJ1-4, the V gene TRBV27, with D maybe TRBD1 (5 bases). V lost 0 bases and J lost 7, with 12 bases in between. This CDR3 is 15 amino acids long. CDR1 MNHEY and CDR2 SMNVEV come from the germline V gene (reference sequence). CDR3: CASSLSGGSGEKLFF. The DNA for the CDR3 is TGTGCCAGCAGTTTATCTGGGGGTTCGGGTGAAAAACTGTTTTTT.

This clonotype was counted a few times. The chain recombines TRBV7-9 with TRBJ1-5; D unresolved. With 4 bases removed from V and 2 bases from J, the gap between germline ends came to 12 bases. This CDR3 region has 15 residues. Germline V lookup: CDR1 SEHNR, CDR2 FQNEAQ (reference sequence). The CDR3 DNA follows: TGTGCCAGCAGCTGGTCCGGGGTCGGCAATCAGCCCCAGCATTTT. This encodes CASSWSGVGNQPQHF.

The gene calls are TRBV20-1 and TRBJ1-1; D is uncertain. CDR1 is DFQATT and CDR2 is SNEGSKA in the germline V gene (reference sequence). There are 13 residues in the CDR3. Trimming pared 3 bases from V and 8 bases from J, leaving 16 bases between. The chain's CDR3 is CSARGPDKREAFF. For the CDR3, the DNA is TGCAGTGCTAGGGGCCCCGACAAGCGGGAAGCTTTCTTT.

The gene calls are TRBV20-1 and TRBJ1-5; D may be TRBD1 (6 bases). V was pared by 4 bases and J by 1 base, with 11 bases between. CDR3 length: 14 amino acids. Germline CDR1 reads DFQATT; CDR2 reads SNEGSKA (reference sequence). For the CDR3, the DNA is TGCAGTGCTAATAGGGGGGTAAGCAATCAGCCCCAGCATTTT. Encoded protein: CSANRGVSNQPQHF.

Only a few counts were recorded for this clonotype. The gene calls are TRBV6-2 or TRBV6-3 and TRBJ2-2, with 11 bases that match TRBD2. Germline V gene data show CDR1 as MNHEY and CDR2 as SVGEGT. The CDR3 consists of 16 residues. J gave up 3 bases and V 9 bases, and 9 bases lay outside the gene matches. The CDR3: CASSGRALRDTGELFF. The CDR3 nucleotides read TGTGCCAGTAGCGGGAGGGCCTTGCGGGACACCGGGGAGCTGTTTTTT.

V and J are TRBV28 and TRBJ2-7; D is ambiguous. This CDR3 is 14 amino acids long. Germline values: CDR1 MDHEN, CDR2 SYDVKM. V was pared by 4 bases and J by 3 bases, with 13 bases between. The CDR3 DNA sequence: TGTGCCAGCAGTTATAAGTCCGCCCGCTACGAGCAGTACTTC. Its protein product is CASSYKSARYEQYF.

This clonotype appeared a few times. The rearrangement joins TRBV6-6 to TRBJ2-7; D is unresolved. Germline V CDR1 and CDR2: MNHNY, SVGAGI (reference sequence). Trimming stripped 3 bases from V and 5 bases from J, with 8 bases between. This CDR3 has 12 amino acids. The CDR3 DNA sequence: TGTGCCAGCAGTTATAGGGTAGACGAGCAGTACTTC. This translates into CASSYRVDEQYF.

This clonotype was observed many times. Here the CDR3 DNA reads TGTGCCAGCAGCTTAAGGCCCGGGAACAATGAGCAGTTCTTC. Protein sequence: CASSLRPGNNEQFF. J is TRBJ2-1 and V is TRBV13; the D gene is possibly TRBD2 (5 bases). V lost 2 bases, J lost 5 bases, and 10 bases lay in between. Per germline, CDR1 PRHDT and CDR2 FYEKMQ (reference sequence). This CDR3 is 14 amino acids long.

This rearrangement joins TRBV6-5 to TRBJ2-7; no firm D call. Trimming pared 2 bases from V and 3 bases from J, leaving 8 bases between. Looked up from germline, CDR1 is MNHEY and CDR2 is SVGAGI. The CDR3 totals 13 residues. CDR3 in amino acids: CASSYAQDYEQYF. Here the CDR3 DNA reads TGTGCCAGCAGTTACGCGCAGGACTACGAGCAGTACTTC.

This sequence joins TRBV12-3 or TRBV12-4 and TRBJ2-7, with 9 bases that match TRBD1. The CDR3 runs 16 residues. V dropped 5 bases and J dropped 3; count of bases not matched to a gene: 11. CDR3 protein: CASSEPGTGSGYEQYF. DNA for the CDR3: TGTGCCAGCAGTGAACCCGGGACAGGGTCCGGCTACGAGCAGTACTTC.